The 11 T cell receptor beta chains listed next were all sequenced from one sample in a study of blood T cell repertoires in COVID-19. Sequencing used immunoSEQ multiplex PCR; TCRdb keeps in-frame clones, though not all of them. The data contain 55,000 to 70,000 clones, about 90% of them singletons. Sequencing was done on a sample of peripheral blood. These TCRs come from a woman aged 50 to 60 with active or convalescent COVID-19.

The chain uses TRBV10-1 and TRBJ2-7; TRBD2 aligns across 13 bases. There are 17 residues in the CDR3. Trimming took 2 bases from V and 4 from J; bases not matched to a gene: 8. Germline loops: CDR1 WNHNN, CDR2 SYGVQD (reference sequence). CDR3 coding DNA: TGCGCCAGCAGTGAGGGACTAGCGGGAGTAAATAAGTACGAGCAGTACTTC. Amino acids: CASSEGLAGVNKYEQYF.

The sample holds a few counts of this clone. V and J are TRBV20-1 and TRBJ1-1; D might be TRBD1 (6 bases). This CDR3 region has 11 residues. Trimming stripped 6 bases from V and 6 bases from J, with 11 bases between. From germline, CDR1 is DFQATT and CDR2 SNEGSKA (reference sequence). CDR3 bases: TGCAGTGCGTCAGGGGTGGCTGAAGCTTTCTTT. Translating it yields CSASGVAEAFF.

V usage is TRBV5-4 and J usage is TRBJ2-4, with TRBD1 matching 9 bases. The CDR3 totals 16 residues. Germline CDR1 is SGHNT and CDR2 is YYREEE (reference sequence). The J segment lost 4 bases and the V segment lost 4 bases, leaving 9 bases of the junction unmatched. CDR3 in amino acids: CASSRLSGTGKNIQYF. The CDR3 nucleotides are TGTGCCAGCAGCCGCCTCTCCGGGACAGGGAAAAACATTCAGTACTTC.

The CDR3: CASSVDSGRGNEQFF. The CDR3 DNA follows: TGTGCCAGCAGCGTGGATAGCGGGAGGGGCAATGAGCAGTTCTTC. This chain connects TRBV5-4 to TRBJ2-1; 11 nucleotides agree with TRBD2. The CDR3 spans 15 residues. With V trimmed by 4 bases and J by 6 bases, 6 bases remained unmatched. Germline values: CDR1 SGHNT, CDR2 YYREEE (reference sequence).

This clone was detected once. This chain uses TRBV5-6 with TRBJ1-2; 7 nucleotides line up with TRBD1. V dropped 0 bases and J dropped 4; count of bases not matched to a gene: 6. Germline V gene data show CDR1 as SGHDT and CDR2 as YYEEEE. This CDR3 has 15 residues. CDR3 bases: TGTGCCAGCAGCTTGGACAGGGGCTTAACCTATGGCTACACCTTC. It translates to CASSLDRGLTYGYTF.

The chain employs TRBV2 and TRBJ2-3, with D tentatively TRBD2 (5 bases). This CDR3 has 14 residues. Deletions cut 2 bases from V and 2 bases from J, with 8 bases between. CDR1 is SNHLY and CDR2 is FYNNEI in the germline V gene. The CDR3 nucleotides read TGTGCCAGCAGTGAATTGCTAGCCACAGATACGCAGTATTTT. It translates to CASSELLATDTQYF.

The chain joins TRBV6-5 to TRBJ2-1; TRBD2 matches 11 bases. The V gene end was trimmed by 10 bases and the J gene end by 9 bases; junction bases not matched to a gene: 8. Germline CDR1 is MNHEY and CDR2 is SVGAGI. CDR3 size: 13 residues. The CDR3: CATSGTSGPEQFF. As DNA, the CDR3 is TGTGCCACCTCCGGGACTAGCGGCCCTGAGCAGTTCTTC.

The V gene is TRBV19, the J gene TRBJ2-1, with D possibly being TRBD2 (5 bases). V was cut by 3 bases and J by 4 bases, with 13 bases left in between. This CDR3 spans 15 amino acids. The germline CDR1 and CDR2 sequences are LNHDA and SQIVND (reference sequence). This chain's CDR3 is CASSIISGTYNEQFF. In DNA, the CDR3 is TGTGCCAGTAGTATTATCAGCGGAACGTACAATGAGCAGTTCTTC.

This clone was observed a handful of times. V usage is TRBV2 and J usage is TRBJ2-2, with D possibly TRBD2 on 5 matching bases. From germline, CDR1 is SNHLY and CDR2 FYNNEI. The V gene lost 4 bases and the J gene lost 7 bases, with 13 bases spanning the gap. This CDR3 comprises 14 residues. The CDR3 here is CASSVMGEGGELFF. Here the CDR3 DNA reads TGTGCCAGCAGTGTGATGGGTGAGGGCGGGGAGCTGTTTTTT.

This chain joins TRBV5-1 and TRBJ1-1, with 7 bases identical to TRBD1. Trimming cost V 7 bases and J 8 bases; bases outside gene matches: 5. CDR3 size: 11 residues. Germline CDR1 is SGHRS and CDR2 is YFSETQ. CDR3 nucleotides: TGCGCCAGCGTACAGGGGCGAGAAGCTTTCTTT. Its translation: CASVQGREAFF.

This chain connects TRBV11-2 to TRBJ2-2, with a tentative D call TRBD2 (5 bases). The ends were cut back, 9 bases at V and 3 bases at J, with 11 bases in the middle. CDR1 and CDR2 from the germline V gene are SGHAT and FQNNGV. The CDR3 loop spans 13 amino acids. The CDR3 sequence is CASEGADTGELFF. Written as DNA, the CDR3 is TGTGCCAGTGAGGGTGCGGACACCGGGGAGCTGTTTTTT.